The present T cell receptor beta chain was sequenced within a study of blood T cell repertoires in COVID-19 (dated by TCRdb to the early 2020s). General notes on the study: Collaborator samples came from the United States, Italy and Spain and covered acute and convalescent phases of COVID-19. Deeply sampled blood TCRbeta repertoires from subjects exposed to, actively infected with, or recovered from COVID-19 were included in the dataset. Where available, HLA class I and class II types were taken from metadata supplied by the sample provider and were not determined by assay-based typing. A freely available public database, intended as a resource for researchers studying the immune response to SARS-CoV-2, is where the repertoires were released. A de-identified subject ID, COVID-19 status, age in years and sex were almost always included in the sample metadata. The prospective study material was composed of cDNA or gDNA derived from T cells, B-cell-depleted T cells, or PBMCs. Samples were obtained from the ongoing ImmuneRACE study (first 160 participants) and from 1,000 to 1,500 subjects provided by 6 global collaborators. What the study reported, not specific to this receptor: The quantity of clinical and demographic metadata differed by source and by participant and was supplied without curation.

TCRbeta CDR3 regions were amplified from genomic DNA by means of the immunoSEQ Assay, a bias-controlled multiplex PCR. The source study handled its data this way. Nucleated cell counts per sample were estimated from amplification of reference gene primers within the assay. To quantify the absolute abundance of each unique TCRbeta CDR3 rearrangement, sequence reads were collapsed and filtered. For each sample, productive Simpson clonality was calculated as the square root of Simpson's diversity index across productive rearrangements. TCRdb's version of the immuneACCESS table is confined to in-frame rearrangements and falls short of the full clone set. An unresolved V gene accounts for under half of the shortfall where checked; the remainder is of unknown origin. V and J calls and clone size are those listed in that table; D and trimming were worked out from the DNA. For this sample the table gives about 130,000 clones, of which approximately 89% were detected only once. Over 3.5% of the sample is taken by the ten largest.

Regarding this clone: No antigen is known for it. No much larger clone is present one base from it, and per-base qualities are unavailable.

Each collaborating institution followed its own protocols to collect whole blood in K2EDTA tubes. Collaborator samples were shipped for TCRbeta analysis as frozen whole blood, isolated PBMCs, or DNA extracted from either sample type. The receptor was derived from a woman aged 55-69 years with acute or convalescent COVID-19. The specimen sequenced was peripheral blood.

The sequence in DNA is TGTGCCAGCAGCCCAGCGGGAGTCCGTGAGCAGTACTTC. This codes for CASSPAGVREQYF. The sequence is built from TRBV28 and TRBJ2-7, with 8 bases in between that match TRBD2. The germline V gene supplies CDR1 MDHEN and CDR2 SYDVKM. From the cysteine through the phenylalanine, the CDR3 covers 13 amino acids. The retained sequence is limited to the CDR3, 39 bases, with the frame set at the first base. The junction shows trimming of 6 bases on V and 7 bases on J, and the gene matches do not reach 8 bases of it. With the portions outside the CDR3 filled from the reference TRBV28 and TRBJ2-7 genes, the complete variable region becomes DVKVTQSSRYLVKRTGEKVFLECVQDMDHENMFWYRQDPGLGLRLIYFSYDVKMKEKGDIPEGYSVSREKKERFSLILESASTNQTSMYLCASSPAGVREQYFGPGTRLTVT.